A single sample gave rise to the 22 T cell receptor beta chains below, sequenced in a study of immune evolution from preneoplasia to lung adenocarcinoma. Generated by immunoSEQ multiplex PCR, the TCRdb table keeps only in-frame clones and is missing some. The profile shows 7,500 to 8,500 clones, roughly 83% of them singletons. Sequencing was done on a sample of FFPE invasive lung adenocarcinoma tissue. The source of these receptors is a person aged 45 to 69 with lung adenocarcinoma.

A few counts support this clone. The DNA is omitted, as the CDR3 cannot be located on it reliably, and the CDR3 follows TCRdb's listing. V gene TRBV29-1 combines with J gene TRBJ2-2; no check of the table's D call, TRBD1, against the DNA was made. Germline CDR1 is SQVTM and CDR2 is ANQGSEA. The CDR3 is 15 amino acids in total, end residues counted. CDR3 region: CSVEDRAFGNGELFF.

This sequence joins TRBV9 and TRBJ1-2, with TRBD1 matching 9 bases. The CDR3 extends over 16 amino acids. V was pared by 3 bases and J by 4 bases, with 10 bases of the junction left unmatched. Germline V gives CDR1 SGDLS, CDR2 YYNGEE. The CDR3 DNA reads TGTGCCAGCAGCGCCGAGGGGACAGGGAGGATCTATGGCTACACCTTC. Encoded protein: CASSAEGTGRIYGYTF.

V usage is TRBV19 and J usage is TRBJ2-7; D is undetermined. This CDR3 spans 14 amino acids. Looked up from germline, CDR1 is LNHDA and CDR2 is SQIVND (reference sequence). The V end was cut by 6 bases, the J end by 0 bases, with 12 bases between. CDR3 residues: CASSEISNSYEQYF. Here the CDR3 DNA reads TGTGCCAGTAGCGAGATCAGCAACTCCTACGAGCAGTACTTC.

The rearrangement links TRBV7-3 to TRBJ1-5; D is unclear. V shed 5 bases and J shed 7 bases, with 24 bases lying between them. Germline V gives CDR1 SGHTA, CDR2 FQGTGA. The CDR3 spans 17 residues. This CDR3 is CASSLTRPRLRRQPQHF. The CDR3 DNA follows: TGTGCCAGCAGCCTCACCCGGCCGCGGCTGAGACGGCAGCCCCAGCATTTT.

The chain employs TRBV2 and TRBJ2-1; the D gene is possibly TRBD1 (9 bases). V lost 8 bases and J 8 bases, leaving 22 bases between the germline ends. Per germline, CDR1 SNHLY and CDR2 FYNNEI. The CDR3 runs 15 residues. CDR3 amino acids: CASSGGDRVADEQFF. In DNA form, the CDR3 reads TGTGCCAGCTCGGGAGGGGACAGGGTCGCAGATGAGCAGTTCTTC. The entire variable domain, with the rest obtained from reference TRBV2 and TRBJ2-1, is as follows: EPEVTQTPSHQVTQMGQEVILRCVPISNHLYFYWYRQILGQKVEFLVSFYNNEISEKSEIFDDQFSVERPDGSNFTLKIRSTKLEDSAMYFCASSGGDRVADEQFFGPGTRLTVL.

The chain joins TRBV25-1 to TRBJ2-1; no clear D gene. Per the germline V gene, CDR1 is MGHDK and CDR2 is SYGVNS. The CDR3 is 14 amino acids. V shed 6 bases and J shed 0 bases, with 9 bases lying between them. This chain's CDR3 is CASSSSPSYNEQFF. CDR3 bases: TGTGCCAGCAGCTCATCACCCTCCTACAATGAGCAGTTCTTC.

The chain couples TRBV7-9 to TRBJ2-2; D tentatively fits TRBD1 or TRBD2 (6 bases each). The ends were cut back, 5 bases at V and 2 bases at J, with 12 bases in the middle. Per germline, CDR1 SEHNR and CDR2 FQNEAQ (reference sequence). The CDR3 loop spans 15 amino acids. DNA for the CDR3: TGTGCCAGCAGCCTAGAGGGGGGTAACACCGGGGAGCTGTTTTTT. Translated: CASSLEGGNTGELFF.

The DNA of the CDR3 is TGTGCCAGCTCACCGGACACCTTCTACGAGCAGTACTTC. Translation: CASSPDTFYEQYF. The chain links TRBV18 to TRBJ2-7; D may be TRBD1 (5 bases). The CDR3 loop spans 13 amino acids. Germline V gives CDR1 KGHSH, CDR2 LQKENI. V lost 3 bases and J lost 3, with 9 bases in between.

CDR3: CASSKYRDRGRYQPQHF. The CDR3 nucleotides read TGTGCCAGCAGCAAATACCGGGACAGGGGACGATATCAGCCCCAGCATTTT. The genes are TRBV21-1 and TRBJ1-5; the table's D call, TRBD1, was not checked against the DNA. TRBV21-1 is termed a pseudogene. The length of the CDR3 is 17 residues.

The chain employs TRBV5-3 and TRBJ2-7; 8 bases line up with TRBD2. TRBV5-3 is an open reading frame whose function is uncertain. The V gene end was trimmed by 2 bases and the J gene end by 0 bases; junction bases not matched to a gene: 4. The CDR3 has 15 amino acids. The CDR3 nucleotides read TGTGCCAGAAGCTTACCGGGAGGGCCCTCCTACGAGCAGTACTTC. Protein product: CARSLPGGPSYEQYF.

The rearrangement uses TRBV5-4 and TRBJ2-7; the match to TRBD2 covers 8 bases. The ends lost 2 bases at V and 6 bases at J; junction bases unmatched: 10. The germline V gene encodes CDR1 SGHNT and CDR2 YYREEE (reference sequence). The CDR3 is made up of 15 amino acids. This CDR3 is CASSFGGRRGSEQYF. Written as DNA, the CDR3 is TGTGCCAGCAGCTTCGGCGGGAGGAGAGGTAGCGAGCAGTACTTC.

This clone was observed a few times. The chain combines TRBV7-8 with TRBJ1-3; no reliable D call. V was trimmed by 6 bases and J by 1 base, leaving 13 bases between them. Germline CDR1 and CDR2: SGHVS and FQNEAQ. CDR3 length equals 15 residues. This chain's CDR3 is CASSPLTGSGNTIYF. The CDR3 coding sequence is TGTGCCAGCAGTCCCCTCACGGGGTCTGGAAACACCATATATTTT.

This clone occurred a few times. The V and J genes are TRBV4-2 and TRBJ2-7, with D hard to call. The CDR3 consists of 13 residues. Germline-derived CDR1 and CDR2 are LGHNA and YNFKEQ. V was clipped by 1 base and J by 5 bases, with 9 bases between them. CDR3 nucleotides: TGTGCCAGCAGCCAAGTCGCCGACAACGAGCAGTACTTC. Amino acids: CASSQVADNEQYF.

The chain recombines TRBV6-6 with TRBJ1-1; perhaps TRBD1 as D (5 bases). The ends were cut back, 6 bases at V and 1 base at J, with 9 bases in the middle. CDR1 is MNHNY and CDR2 is SVGAGI in the germline V gene (reference sequence). The CDR3 contains 13 residues. CDR3 nucleotide sequence: TGTGCCAGCAGCCGCCAGGGGAACACTGAAGCTTTCTTT. This translates into CASSRQGNTEAFF.

V usage is TRBV4-1 and J usage is TRBJ2-3, with 7 bases that match TRBD1. CDR1 MGHRA and CDR2 YSYEKL come from the germline V gene. The CDR3 consists of 17 residues. Unmatched junction bases numbered 16, after V lost 4 bases and J lost 6 bases. CDR3 sequence (DNA): TGCGCCAGCAGCCCCACAACAGCGTCAAGGGGGCCGGATACGCAGTATTTT. Amino acid sequence: CASSPTTASRGPDTQYF.

The chain couples TRBV9 to TRBJ2-3; 8 bases are a match to TRBD1. V dropped 3 bases and J dropped 5; count of bases not matched to a gene: 14. The CDR3 is 17 residues long. Germline V gives CDR1 SGDLS, CDR2 YYNGEE. CDR3 nucleotides: TGTGCCAGCAGCGACCTTCAGGGGGCATTGGAAAGAGATACGCAGTATTTT. It encodes CASSDLQGALERDTQYF.

The V call is TRBV28, the J call TRBJ2-3; D may be TRBD2 (6 bases). CDR1 is MDHEN and CDR2 is SYDVKM in the germline V gene. The CDR3 consists of 18 residues. The V gene lost 6 bases and the J gene lost 0 bases, with 22 bases spanning the gap. CDR3 amino acids: CASSKTRFASRSTDTQYF. The CDR3 region has the DNA TGTGCCAGCAGCAAGACTAGGTTCGCTAGCCGAAGCACAGATACGCAGTATTTT. The whole variable domain, remainder taken from reference TRBV28 and TRBJ2-3, is DVKVTQSSRYLVKRTGEKVFLECVQDMDHENMFWYRQDPGLGLRLIYFSYDVKMKEKGDIPEGYSVSREKKERFSLILESASTNQTSMYLCASSKTRFASRSTDTQYFGPGTRLTVL.

The V call is TRBV27, the J call TRBJ2-7; perhaps TRBD2 as D (6 bases). V lost 0 bases and J 4 bases, leaving 13 bases between the germline ends. The CDR3 loop spans 15 amino acids. Germline V gives CDR1 MNHEY, CDR2 SMNVEV (reference sequence). CDR3 nucleotide sequence: TGTGCCAGCAGTTTATCGCCAGCGGAGGGGTACGAGCAGTACTTC. Amino acids: CASSLSPAEGYEQYF.

The chain links TRBV5-6 to TRBJ2-7, with 7 bases identical to TRBD1. Germline loops: CDR1 SGHDT, CDR2 YYEEEE. The CDR3 runs 16 residues. J lost 2 bases, V lost 4 bases, and 12 bases had no gene match. As DNA, the CDR3 is TGTGCCAGCAGCCCACCAAAGAGGACAGGCGCCTACGAGCAGTACTTC. Translated, it gives CASSPPKRTGAYEQYF.

This clone occurred a few times. The V and J genes are TRBV7-3 and TRBJ1-1; 9 bases are shared with TRBD1. J was trimmed by 4 bases and V by 5 bases; bases with no gene match: 8. CDR3 length: 15 amino acids. Germline CDR1 SGHTA, CDR2 FQGTGA. The CDR3 DNA reads TGTGCCAGCAGCCTACAACAGGGGGCAGCCACTGAAGCTTTCTTT. Translating gives CASSLQQGAATEAFF.

The table lists this clone with a few counts. This chain joins TRBV15 and TRBJ2-1; 13 bases agree with TRBD2. This CDR3 has 15 residues. In germline, CDR1 is LNHNV, CDR2 YYDKDF (reference sequence). After removal of 4 bases from V and 5 bases from J, the junction contained 2 bases not matched to a gene. The CDR3 sequence is CATSMGTSGNNEQFF. The CDR3 DNA sequence: TGTGCCACCAGCATGGGGACTAGCGGGAACAATGAGCAGTTCTTC.

The rearrangement joins TRBV6-6 to TRBJ2-1, with 8 bases that match TRBD2. In germline, CDR1 is MNHNY, CDR2 SVGAGI (reference sequence). The V gene end was trimmed by 5 bases and the J gene end by 7 bases; junction bases not matched to a gene: 13. The CDR3 spans 16 residues. The chain's CDR3 is CASSQTAGLGVNEQFF. The CDR3 nucleotides read TGTGCCAGCAGTCAGACCGCGGGACTAGGCGTTAATGAGCAGTTCTTC.